Listed here are 20 T cell receptor beta chains from one sample, sequenced in a study of shared clonotypes between healthy human individuals (dated by TCRdb to about 2020). Library creation used the immunoSEQ multiplex PCR assay. Here the immuneACCESS table is served through TCRdb, limited to in-frame sequences with V and J called. Missing clones are a known gap in these copies; in checked studies unresolved V genes cover under half, and the rest lacks a known reason. Across this sample there are about 2.4 million clones, with 90% to 95% seen only once. Under 0.15% of the sample is held by the ten biggest clonotypes. The sequencing sample was made of naive CD4+ T cells sorted from blood. The intended sense of this specimen's cell subset or site label: CD45RA+ positively selected. Source of these receptors: a man aged 18-30 years in good health.

The rearrangement joins TRBV5-8 to TRBJ1-5; D ambiguous. Per germline, CDR1 SGHTS and CDR2 YDEGEE. This CDR3 spans 14 amino acids. V was pared by 0 bases and J by 3 bases, with 7 bases between. In DNA, the CDR3 is TGTGCCAGCAGCTTGGCGGGGTCCAATCAGCCCCAGCATTTT. Translated: CASSLAGSNQPQHF.

This rearrangement joins TRBV7-6 to TRBJ1-2, with D unclear. V lost 4 bases to trimming and J lost 3 bases, with 9 bases between them. In germline, CDR1 is SGHVS, CDR2 FNYEAQ. This CDR3 has 13 residues. CDR3 DNA: TGTGCCAGCAGCTCCAGGATGGACTATGGCTACACCTTC. It yields the protein CASSSRMDYGYTF.

This clone appeared once. The same CDR3 is also encoded by other DNA sequences in this sample. V gene TRBV9 combines with J gene TRBJ2-5, with D hard to call. This CDR3 is built from 13 residues. The V gene lost 0 bases and the J gene lost 2 bases, with 5 bases spanning the gap. Germline lookup yields CDR1 SGDLS and CDR2 YYNGEE. This CDR3 reads CASSVALQETQYF. As DNA, the CDR3 is TGTGCCAGCAGCGTAGCCCTTCAAGAGACCCAGTACTTC.

The rearrangement joins TRBV5-1 to TRBJ2-1, with 12 bases identical to TRBD2. This CDR3 is 15 amino acids long. Unmatched junction bases numbered 2, after V lost 4 bases and J lost 3 bases. Germline lookup yields CDR1 SGHRS and CDR2 YFSETQ. CDR3 loop: CASSQGLAGYNEQFF. CDR3 nucleotide sequence: TGCGCCAGCAGCCAGGGACTAGCGGGCTACAATGAGCAGTTCTTC.

The rearrangement uses TRBV18 and TRBJ2-1; 7 bases match TRBD2. The germline V gene encodes CDR1 KGHSH and CDR2 LQKENI. CDR3 length equals 15 residues. V lost 0 bases to trimming and J lost 9 bases; unmatched junction nucleotides: 8. The CDR3 protein is CASSPPAGALVEQFF. CDR3 sequence (DNA): TGTGCCAGCTCACCACCGGCGGGAGCCCTCGTTGAGCAGTTCTTC. The full variable domain, in which reference TRBV18 and TRBJ2-1 provide the parts outside the CDR3, is NAGVMQNPRHLVRRRGQEARLRCSPMKGHSHVYWYRQLPEEGLKFMVYLQKENIIDESGMPKERFSAEFPKEGPSILRIQQVVRGDSAAYFCASSPPAGALVEQFFGPGTRLTVL.

J is TRBJ2-1 and V is TRBV5-1; 8 bases match TRBD1. This CDR3 region has 13 residues. V shed 9 bases, J shed 5 bases, and the junction held 7 bases outside the gene matches. In germline, CDR1 is SGHRS, CDR2 YFSETQ. This CDR3 reads CATWWTGHNEQFF. Written as DNA, the CDR3 is TGCGCCACCTGGTGGACAGGGCACAATGAGCAGTTCTTC.

The rearrangement uses TRBV5-4 and TRBJ2-5; 8 bases are shared with TRBD1. CDR3 length equals 14 residues. Per germline, CDR1 SGHNT and CDR2 YYREEE (reference sequence). V lost 5 bases, J lost 5 bases, and 8 bases stayed unmatched. CDR3: CASRGQGVGETQYF. The CDR3 coding sequence is TGTGCCAGCAGAGGACAGGGTGTCGGGGAGACCCAGTACTTC.

The V call is TRBV28, the J call TRBJ1-2, with unresolved D. The CDR3 extends over 14 amino acids. V lost 10 bases and J 4 bases, leaving 19 bases between the germline ends. Germline CDR1 is MDHEN and CDR2 is SYDVKM. As DNA, the CDR3 is TGTGCCACCTCCTTGCCAGGAACCCTCTATGGCTACACCTTC. Its protein product is CATSLPGTLYGYTF.

This chain connects TRBV28 to TRBJ2-7, with D possibly matching TRBD2 (5 bases). Trimming pared 10 bases from V and 6 bases from J, leaving 16 bases between. The length of the CDR3 is 12 residues. Germline CDR1 and CDR2: MDHEN and SYDVKM. The CDR3 reads CATTSGSGEQYF. CDR3 bases: TGTGCCACCACCTCTGGGAGTGGCGAGCAGTACTTC. Looking up the rest from reference TRBV28 and TRBJ2-7 gives the full variable domain: DVKVTQSSRYLVKRTGEKVFLECVQDMDHENMFWYRQDPGLGLRLIYFSYDVKMKEKGDIPEGYSVSREKKERFSLILESASTNQTSMYLCATTSGSGEQYFGPGTRLTVT.

The rearrangement uses TRBV7-9 and TRBJ2-3, with 8 bases lining up with TRBD2. CDR3 size: 15 residues. Trimming took 3 bases from V and 6 from J; bases not matched to a gene: 8. Germline V gene lookup returns CDR1 SEHNR and CDR2 FQNEAQ (reference sequence). CDR3 coding DNA: TGTGCCAGCAGCTTCCGAGCGGGGGTGGATGATACGCAGTATTTT. Translated: CASSFRAGVDDTQYF.

The chain uses TRBV6-5 and TRBJ1-1, with no clear D. Trimming cost V 8 bases and J 3 bases, with 7 bases left between them. Per the germline V gene, CDR1 is MNHEY and CDR2 is SVGAGI. The length of the CDR3 is 11 residues. CDR3: CASEVHTEAFF. DNA for the CDR3: TGTGCCAGCGAGGTCCACACTGAAGCTTTCTTT.

A remark on this clone: Additional DNA sequences in this sample encode the identical CDR3. This sequence joins TRBV18 and TRBJ2-7; no clear D gene. Trimming stripped 3 bases from V and 2 bases from J, with 8 bases between. Germline CDR1 is KGHSH and CDR2 is LQKENI. The CDR3 covers 13 residues. CDR3 amino acids: CASSPTATYEQYF. The CDR3 DNA is TGTGCCAGCTCACCGACTGCTACCTACGAGCAGTACTTC.

This chain joins TRBV11-2 and TRBJ2-5; D uncertain. The V gene lost 5 bases and the J gene lost 5 bases, with 15 bases spanning the gap. The CDR3 is 14 amino acids. Germline V gene data show CDR1 as SGHAT and CDR2 as FQNNGV. The CDR3 is CASSQGPIGETQYF. DNA of the CDR3: TGTGCCAGCAGCCAAGGTCCTATTGGGGAGACCCAGTACTTC.

In its sample, this clone was seen once. The rearrangement links TRBV7-2 to TRBJ1-5, with TRBD1 identical over 7 bases. Germline CDR1 is SGHTA and CDR2 is FQGNSA. This CDR3 has 14 amino acids. V gave up 1 base and J gave up 11 bases; unmatched junction bases: 8. The CDR3 coding sequence is TGTGCCAGCAGCTTAGTGGGGGACAGTTCTTCCCAGCATTTT. Protein sequence: CASSLVGDSSSQHF.

The chain carries TRBV30 and TRBJ2-3, with unresolved D. The CDR3 runs to 15 residues. V was cut by 6 bases and J by 1 base, with 17 bases left in between. The germline V gene encodes CDR1 GTSNPN and CDR2 SVGIG (reference sequence). DNA of the CDR3: TGTGCCTGCCTGTCTTGGGCCGAACGCACAGATACGCAGTATTTT. Translation: CACLSWAERTDTQYF.

This chain joins TRBV9 and TRBJ2-5; no reliable D call. V lost 1 base to trimming and J lost 1 base, with 5 bases between them. The CDR3 has 13 residues. Germline CDR1 SGDLS, CDR2 YYNGEE. CDR3 nucleotide sequence: TGTGCCAGCAGCGTAAACCTCCAAGAGACCCAGTACTTC. Its translation is CASSVNLQETQYF. Based on the CDR3 plus reference TRBV9 and TRBJ2-5, the full variable domain is DSGVTQTPKHLITATGQRVTLRCSPRSGDLSVYWYQQSLDQGLQFLIQYYNGEERAKGNILERFSAQQFPDLHSELNLSSLELGDSALYFCASSVNLQETQYFGPGTRLLVL.

The DNA of the CDR3 is TGCGCCAGCAGTGAGCCACTAGCGGGAGGTTGGTATTTT. Translated, it gives CASSEPLAGGWYF. The chain links TRBV10-2 to TRBJ2-3; TRBD2 agrees at 12 bases. The germline gives CDR1 WSHSY, CDR2 SAAADI. The CDR3 loop spans 13 amino acids. With V trimmed by 2 bases and J by 14 bases, 5 bases remained unmatched.

The V and J genes are TRBV28 and TRBJ2-3; D is unresolved. Trimming removed 8 bases at V and 2 bases at J, with 11 bases between. Germline assignment: CDR1 MDHEN and CDR2 SYDVKM. The CDR3 sequence is 13 residues long. DNA for the CDR3: TGTGCCAGCGGACCTCGAACCACAGATACGCAGTATTTT. Residues: CASGPRTTDTQYF.

This clone has a single count. The chain uses TRBV7-6 and TRBJ2-7, with D perhaps matching TRBD1 (6 bases). The V end was cut by 1 base, the J end by 4 bases, with 20 bases between. The germline gives CDR1 SGHVS, CDR2 FNYEAQ. The CDR3 runs 17 residues. The CDR3 DNA follows: TGTGCCAGCAGCTTAGTAACCGGGACACTTACACCGTACGAGCAGTACTTC. It is translated as CASSLVTGTLTPYEQYF.

J is TRBJ2-2 and V is TRBV30; TRBD2 might be the D (5 bases). This CDR3 has 14 residues. Germline CDR1 and CDR2: GTSNPN and SVGIG (reference sequence). With 2 bases removed from V and 10 bases from J, the gap between germline ends came to 17 bases. The CDR3 DNA reads TGTGCCTGGAGTCCTCGACGGGATGGGGTGGAGCTGTTTTTT. Translation: CAWSPRRDGVELFF.